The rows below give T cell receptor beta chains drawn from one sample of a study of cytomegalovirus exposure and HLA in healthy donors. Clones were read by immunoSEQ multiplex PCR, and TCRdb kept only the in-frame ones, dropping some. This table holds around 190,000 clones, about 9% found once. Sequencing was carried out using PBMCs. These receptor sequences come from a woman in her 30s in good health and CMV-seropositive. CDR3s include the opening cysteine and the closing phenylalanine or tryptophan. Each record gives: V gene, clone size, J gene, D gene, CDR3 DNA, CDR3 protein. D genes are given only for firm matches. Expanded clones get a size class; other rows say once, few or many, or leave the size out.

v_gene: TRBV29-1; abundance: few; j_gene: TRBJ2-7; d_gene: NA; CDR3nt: TGCAGCGTTGAAAAGTCGGGCGAGCAGTACTTC; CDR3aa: CSVEKSGEQYF
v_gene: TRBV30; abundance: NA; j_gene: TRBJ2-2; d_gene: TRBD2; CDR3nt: TGTGCCTGGAGTGCGGGACTAGCGGGAGGGCCGGGCGGGGAGCTGTTTTTT; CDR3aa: CAWSAGLAGGPGGELFF
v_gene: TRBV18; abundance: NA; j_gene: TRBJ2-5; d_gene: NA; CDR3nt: TGTGCCAGCTCACCAGGGGCAGGAGAGACCCAGTACTTC; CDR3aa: CASSPGAGETQYF
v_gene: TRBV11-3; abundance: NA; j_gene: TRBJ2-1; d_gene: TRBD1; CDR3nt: TGTGCCAGCTCCCAAAAGCCGGGCAGGGGGTACAATGAGCAGTTCTTC; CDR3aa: CASSQKPGRGYNEQFF
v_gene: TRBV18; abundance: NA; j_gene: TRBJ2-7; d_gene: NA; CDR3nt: TGTGCCAGCTCACCTTTCGGGCCCAGGGGCTCGGATATCCAGCAGTACTTC; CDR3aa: CASSPFGPRGSDIQQYF
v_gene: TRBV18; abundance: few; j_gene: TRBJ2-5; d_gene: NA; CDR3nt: TGTGCCAGCTCACCTTCTACAGAGACCCAGTACTTC; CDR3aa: CASSPSTETQYF
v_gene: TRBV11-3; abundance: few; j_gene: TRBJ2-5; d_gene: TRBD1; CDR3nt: TGTGCCAGCAGCTACCGGACAGGGGGGAGAGAGACCCAGTACTTC; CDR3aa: CASSYRTGGRETQYF
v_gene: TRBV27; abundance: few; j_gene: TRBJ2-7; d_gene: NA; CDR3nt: TGTGCCAGTACTTCCGGGACACAACCCTACGAGCAGTACTTC; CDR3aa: CASTSGTQPYEQYF
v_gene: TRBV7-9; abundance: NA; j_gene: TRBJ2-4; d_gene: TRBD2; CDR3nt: TGTGCCAGCAGCTTAGTTGGAGGCGGGAGGCCTTCCGCCAAAAACATTCAGTACTTC; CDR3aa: CASSLVGGGRPSAKNIQYF
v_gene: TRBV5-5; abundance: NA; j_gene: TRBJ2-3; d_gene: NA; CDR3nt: TGTGCCAGCAGCCCCGGATCTAGCTTTGTACCAGATACGCAGTATTTT; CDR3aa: CASSPGSSFVPDTQYF
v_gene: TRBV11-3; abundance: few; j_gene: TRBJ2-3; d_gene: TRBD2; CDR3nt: TGTGCCAGCAGCTTATTAGCGGGAGGGCCGGGAGATACGCAGTATTTT; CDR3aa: CASSLLAGGPGDTQYF
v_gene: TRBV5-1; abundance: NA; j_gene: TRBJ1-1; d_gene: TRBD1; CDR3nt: TGCGCCAGCAGCTTGTACCAGGGGGGGAACACTGAAGCTTTCTTT; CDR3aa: CASSLYQGGNTEAFF
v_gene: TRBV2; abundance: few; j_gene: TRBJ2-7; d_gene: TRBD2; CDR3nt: TGTGCCAGCCGACTAGCGGGAGTAGGTACCTACGAGCAGTACTTC; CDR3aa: CASRLAGVGTYEQYF
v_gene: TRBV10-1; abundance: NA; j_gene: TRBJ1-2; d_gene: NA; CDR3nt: TGCGCCAGCAGTGATGGCAGGGATGGCTACACCTTC; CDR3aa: CASSDGRDGYTF
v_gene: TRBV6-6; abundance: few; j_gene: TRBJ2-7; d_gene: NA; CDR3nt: TGTGCCAGCAGTTCGTCAAAGGGGCGGCCCGCTCGGCAGTACTTC; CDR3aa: CASSSSKGRPARQYF
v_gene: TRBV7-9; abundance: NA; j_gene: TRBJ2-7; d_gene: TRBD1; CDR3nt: TGTGCCAGCAGCCCGAGTGGGACAGGGGTTGGCGAGCAGTACTTC; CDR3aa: CASSPSGTGVGEQYF
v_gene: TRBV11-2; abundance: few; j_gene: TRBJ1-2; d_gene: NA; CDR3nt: TGTGCCAGCAGCCCCCGGGACACCTTTGGCTACACCTTC; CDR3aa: CASSPRDTFGYTF
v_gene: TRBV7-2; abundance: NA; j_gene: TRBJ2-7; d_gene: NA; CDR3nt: TGTGCCAGCTCGGTCGACTACTACGAGCAGTACTTC; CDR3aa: CASSVDYYEQYF
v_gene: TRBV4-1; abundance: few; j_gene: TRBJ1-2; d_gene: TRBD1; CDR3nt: TGCGCCAGCAGCCTAACCGGACAGGCGAACTATGGCTACACCTTC; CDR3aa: CASSLTGQANYGYTF
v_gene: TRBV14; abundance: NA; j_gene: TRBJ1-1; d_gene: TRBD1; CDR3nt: TGTGCCAGCAGCCGGGACAGGGCTACTGAAGCTTTCTTT; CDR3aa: CASSRDRATEAFF
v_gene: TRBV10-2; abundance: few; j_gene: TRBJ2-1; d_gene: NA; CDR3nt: TGCGCCAGCAGTGAGGTTAGGAGGGAGCGGTTCTTC; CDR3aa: CASSEVRRERFF
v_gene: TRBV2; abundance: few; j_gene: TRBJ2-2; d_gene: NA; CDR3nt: TGTGCCAGCTGGGCTAGCCCGAACACCGGGGAGCTGTTTTTT; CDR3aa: CASWASPNTGELFF